Listed below are T cell receptor beta chains from one sample, sequenced in a study of T and B cells in COVID-19 patients. TCRdb independently ran MiXCR on the multiplex PCR reads; one entry per CDR3 protein. The sample records a few thousand distinct CDR3 sequences, approximately 26% being singletons. Sequenced sample: blood. Receptors originate from a human donor with active COVID-19. CDR3s include the opening cysteine and the closing phenylalanine or tryptophan. The D gene is left open where the match is weak. Size is stated for part of the rows, as once, few or many counts, or as a class when the clone is expanded.

d_gene: NA; abundance: NA; v_gene: TRBV24-1; j_gene: TRBJ2-3; CDR3aa: CATSGGPTDTQYF; CDR3nt: TGTGCCACCAGTGGTGGTCCTACTGATACGCAGTATTTT
d_gene: TRBD1; abundance: many; v_gene: TRBV27; j_gene: TRBJ2-3; CDR3aa: CASTQWGRGRVGTDTQYF; CDR3nt: TGTGCCAGCACCCAGTGGGGCAGGGGGCGGGTGGGCACAGATACGCAGTATTTT
d_gene: NA; abundance: medium-sized; v_gene: TRBV19; j_gene: TRBJ1-5; CDR3aa: CASSAWVGPQHF; CDR3nt: TGTGCCAGTAGTGCTTGGGTTGGGCCCCAGCATTTT
d_gene: TRBD1; abundance: medium-sized; v_gene: TRBV5-5; j_gene: TRBJ2-5; CDR3aa: CASSLGQGALETQYF; CDR3nt: TGTGCCAGCAGCCTAGGACAGGGGGCATTGGAGACCCAGTACTTC
d_gene: NA; abundance: large; v_gene: TRBV29-1; j_gene: TRBJ2-5; CDR3aa: CSVGAETQYF; CDR3nt: TGCAGCGTTGGTGCGGAGACCCAGTACTTC
d_gene: NA; abundance: NA; v_gene: TRBV25-1; j_gene: TRBJ2-1; CDR3aa: CASSEYGGSHYNEQFF; CDR3nt: TGTGCCAGCAGTGAATACGGCGGCAGCCACTACAATGAGCAGTTCTTC
d_gene: NA; abundance: medium-sized; v_gene: TRBV6-6; j_gene: TRBJ2-2; CDR3aa: CASNQPDAGELFF; CDR3nt: TGTGCCAGCAACCAGCCGGACGCCGGGGAGCTGTTTTTT
d_gene: NA; abundance: large; v_gene: TRBV29-1; j_gene: TRBJ2-3; CDR3aa: CSVGMRDTQYF; CDR3nt: TGCAGCGTGGGGATGAGGGATACGCAGTATTTT
d_gene: TRBD1; abundance: NA; v_gene: TRBV28; j_gene: TRBJ2-5; CDR3aa: CASSLILRDSRPNQETQYF; CDR3nt: TGTGCCAGCAGCCTAATACTCCGGGACAGCCGGCCGAATCAAGAGACCCAGTACTTC
d_gene: NA; abundance: many; v_gene: TRBV12-3/TRBV12-4; j_gene: TRBJ2-7; CDR3aa: CASTINYRDSYEQYF; CDR3nt: TGTGCCAGCACCATAAACTACAGGGACTCCTACGAGCAGTACTTC
d_gene: TRBD1; abundance: many; v_gene: TRBV10-3; j_gene: TRBJ2-2; CDR3aa: CAISGQGIGELFF; CDR3nt: TGTGCCATCAGTGGACAGGGGATCGGGGAGCTGTTTTTT
d_gene: NA; abundance: medium-sized; v_gene: TRBV12-3/TRBV12-4; j_gene: TRBJ1-4; CDR3aa: CASSLGGFNEKLFF; CDR3nt: TGTGCCAGCAGTTTAGGGGGCTTTAATGAAAAACTGTTTTTT
d_gene: NA; abundance: few; v_gene: TRBV20-1; j_gene: TRBJ2-5; CDR3aa: CSATRQVQETQYF; CDR3nt: TGCAGTGCTACTAGACAGGTGCAAGAGACCCAGTACTTC
d_gene: TRBD1; abundance: many; v_gene: TRBV6-2/TRBV6-3; j_gene: TRBJ1-2; CDR3aa: CASSDGQVANYGYTF; CDR3nt: TGTGCCAGCAGCGACGGACAGGTCGCTAACTATGGCTACACCTTC
d_gene: TRBD1; abundance: medium-sized; v_gene: TRBV19; j_gene: TRBJ1-1; CDR3aa: CASSRTAGGPLNTEAFF; CDR3nt: TGTGCCAGTAGTCGCACCGCAGGGGGCCCATTGAACACTGAAGCTTTCTTT
d_gene: NA; abundance: medium-sized; v_gene: TRBV5-6; j_gene: TRBJ2-1; CDR3aa: CASSAGRPYNEQFF; CDR3nt: TGTGCCAGCAGCGCGGGACGGCCCTACAATGAGCAGTTCTTC
d_gene: TRBD1; abundance: NA; v_gene: TRBV20-1; j_gene: TRBJ2-3; CDR3aa: CSARSDRGWPDTQYF; CDR3nt: TGCAGTGCTAGATCCGACAGGGGGTGGCCAGATACGCAGTATTTT
d_gene: NA; abundance: medium-sized; v_gene: TRBV5-5; j_gene: TRBJ2-5; CDR3aa: CASTLGGGETQYF; CDR3nt: TGTGCCAGCACTCTAGGGGGGGGAGAGACCCAGTACTTC
d_gene: NA; abundance: NA; v_gene: TRBV12-3/TRBV12-4; j_gene: TRBJ1-3; CDR3aa: CASSQTQGTIYF; CDR3nt: TGTGCCAGCAGTCAGACCCAAGGCACCATATATTTT
d_gene: NA; abundance: NA; v_gene: TRBV12-3/TRBV12-4; j_gene: TRBJ1-3; CDR3aa: CASSLGGSGNTINF; CDR3nt: TGTGCCAGCAGTTTAGGGGGCTCTGGAAACACCATAAATTTT
d_gene: NA; abundance: NA; v_gene: TRBV5-1; j_gene: TRBJ2-1; CDR3aa: CASSPGGDRANEQFF; CDR3nt: TGCGCCAGCAGCCCGGGGGGGGACAGGGCTAATGAGCAGTTCTTC
d_gene: NA; abundance: many; v_gene: TRBV6-5; j_gene: TRBJ1-1; CDR3aa: CASRAGQREAFF; CDR3nt: TGTGCCAGCAGGGCAGGACAGAGAGAAGCTTTCTTT
d_gene: NA; abundance: NA; v_gene: TRBV28; j_gene: TRBJ2-7; CDR3aa: CATDTAYEQYF; CDR3nt: TGTGCCACTGACACTGCCTACGAGCAGTACTTC
d_gene: TRBD1; abundance: NA; v_gene: TRBV5-1; j_gene: TRBJ1-4; CDR3aa: CASSSRGPTEKLFF; CDR3nt: TGCGCCAGCAGCTCCAGGGGGCCGACTGAAAAACTGTTTTTT
d_gene: NA; abundance: many; v_gene: TRBV5-4; j_gene: TRBJ2-7; CDR3aa: CASSQPFAYEQYF; CDR3nt: TGTGCCAGCAGCCAACCGTTCGCATACGAGCAGTACTTC
d_gene: NA; abundance: few; v_gene: TRBV6-2/TRBV6-3; j_gene: TRBJ1-1; CDR3aa: CASSYPDRGGRNTEAFF; CDR3nt: TGTGCCAGCAGTTATCCCGACAGAGGGGGAAGGAACACTGAAGCTTTCTTT
d_gene: NA; abundance: few; v_gene: TRBV4-2; j_gene: TRBJ2-2; CDR3aa: CASSQAGGENTGELFF; CDR3nt: TGTGCCAGCAGCCAAGCTGGCGGAGAGAACACCGGGGAGCTGTTTTTT
d_gene: TRBD1; abundance: medium-sized; v_gene: TRBV30; j_gene: TRBJ1-6; CDR3aa: CAWSAQGADSPLHF; CDR3nt: TGTGCCTGGAGTGCCCAGGGGGCTGATTCACCCCTCCACTTT
d_gene: TRBD1; abundance: NA; v_gene: TRBV20-1; j_gene: TRBJ2-5; CDR3aa: CTGSGGVETQYF; CDR3nt: TGCACCGGGTCAGGGGGAGTAGAGACCCAGTACTTC
d_gene: TRBD2; abundance: NA; v_gene: TRBV12-5; j_gene: TRBJ2-1; CDR3aa: CASGLTRTSGIYNEQFF; CDR3nt: TGTGCTAGTGGTTTGACCCGGACTAGCGGGATCTACAATGAGCAGTTCTTC
d_gene: NA; abundance: many; v_gene: TRBV18; j_gene: TRBJ1-1; CDR3aa: CASSPRGPGVNTEAFF; CDR3nt: TGTGCCAGCTCACCTCGCGGTCCGGGGGTGAACACTGAAGCTTTCTTT
d_gene: NA; abundance: medium-sized; v_gene: TRBV6-5; j_gene: TRBJ1-1; CDR3aa: CASSEPGQGRTEAFF; CDR3nt: TGTGCCAGCAGCGAACCGGGACAAGGACGCACTGAAGCTTTCTTT
d_gene: TRBD2; abundance: NA; v_gene: TRBV5-1; j_gene: TRBJ2-5; CDR3aa: CASSLAPGLAGSTTQYF; CDR3nt: TGCGCCAGCAGCTTGGCACCGGGACTAGCGGGGTCAACGACCCAGTACTTC
d_gene: NA; abundance: medium-sized; v_gene: TRBV19; j_gene: TRBJ1-5; CDR3aa: CASSLANQPQHF; CDR3nt: TGTGCCAGTAGCCTTGCCAATCAGCCCCAGCATTTT
d_gene: TRBD1; abundance: NA; v_gene: TRBV6-1; j_gene: TRBJ2-5; CDR3aa: CASSPRQGAWETQYF; CDR3nt: TGTGCCAGCAGTCCCCGACAGGGGGCGTGGGAGACCCAGTACTTC
d_gene: NA; abundance: NA; v_gene: TRBV29-1; j_gene: TRBJ2-5; CDR3aa: CSVGAVGAQYF; CDR3nt: TGCAGCGTTGGGGCGGTGGGGGCCCAGTACTTC
d_gene: NA; abundance: medium-sized; v_gene: TRBV13; j_gene: TRBJ2-2; CDR3aa: CASSLNGDANTGELFF; CDR3nt: TGTGCCAGCAGCTTAAACGGGGACGCGAACACCGGGGAGCTGTTTTTT
d_gene: TRBD2; abundance: medium-sized; v_gene: TRBV6-2/TRBV6-3; j_gene: TRBJ2-2; CDR3aa: CASSPGLAIPGELFF; CDR3nt: TGTGCCAGCAGTCCCGGACTAGCGATCCCCGGGGAGCTGTTTTTT
d_gene: TRBD1; abundance: many; v_gene: TRBV30; j_gene: TRBJ1-2; CDR3aa: CAWSPGAGGYGYTF; CDR3nt: TGTGCCTGGAGTCCAGGCGCAGGGGGCTATGGCTACACCTTC
d_gene: NA; abundance: medium-sized; v_gene: TRBV5-1; j_gene: TRBJ2-2; CDR3aa: CASSDLSANTGELFF; CDR3nt: TGCGCCAGCAGCGATCTATCCGCGAACACCGGGGAGCTGTTTTTT
d_gene: NA; abundance: NA; v_gene: TRBV11-2; j_gene: TRBJ2-1; CDR3aa: CASSFFGGNEQFF; CDR3nt: TGTGCCAGCAGCTTTTTTGGGGGCAATGAGCAGTTCTTC
d_gene: NA; abundance: many; v_gene: TRBV24-1; j_gene: TRBJ2-2; CDR3aa: CATAEGDNTGELFF; CDR3nt: TGTGCCACCGCCGAGGGGGACAACACCGGGGAGCTGTTTTTT
d_gene: TRBD1; abundance: NA; v_gene: TRBV10-2; j_gene: TRBJ1-4; CDR3aa: CASGDRGSTNEKLFF; CDR3nt: TGCGCCAGCGGAGACAGGGGGTCAACTAATGAAAAACTGTTTTTT
d_gene: TRBD1; abundance: NA; v_gene: TRBV11-2; j_gene: TRBJ2-7; CDR3aa: CASRAVGQGYEQYF; CDR3nt: TGTGCCAGCAGAGCCGTGGGACAGGGCTACGAGCAGTACTTC
d_gene: NA; abundance: many; v_gene: TRBV18; j_gene: TRBJ1-3; CDR3aa: CASSPNGGDQPNSGNTIYF; CDR3nt: TGTGCCAGCTCACCAAACGGCGGGGACCAACCGAACTCTGGAAACACCATATATTTT